This TCR beta chain was identified in a study of control samples from healthy donors and cancer patients. This CDR3 is 15 amino acids long. J gave up 5 bases and V 5 bases, and 7 bases lay outside the gene matches. Germline V lookup: CDR1 MNHNY, CDR2 SVGAGI (reference sequence). Assay used: immunoSEQ multiplex PCR; TCRdb lists only in-frame clones, some missing. The sample consists of over 25,000 clones, around nine tenths of them appearing once. What was sequenced was PBMCs. The chain has TRBV6-6 and TRBJ1-5; 9 bases map to TRBD1. The receptor was isolated from a woman in her forties with lung cancer. DNA of the CDR3: TGTGCCAGCAGTAAGTCACAGGGGGCACATCAGCCCCAGCATTTT. It encodes CASSKSQGAHQPQHF.